Listed below are T cell receptor beta chains from one sample, sequenced in a study of molecular identifiers for immune sequencing clone quantification. From the PCR reads, TCRdb called clonotypes with MiXCR, one entry per CDR3 protein. The sample has under 650,000 distinct CDR3 sequences, 20% seen once. The sample taken for sequencing was naive CD8+ T cells from blood, with Jurkat cell RNA spiked in. These receptors were obtained from a human donor in good health. Some libraries in this study had Jurkat cell RNA spiked in. Both conserved end residues are part of each CDR3. The order of the fields is V gene, J gene, clone size, D gene, CDR3 protein, CDR3 DNA. A D gene is named only where the DNA matches it firmly. The listing skips clone size in some rows; elsewhere it reads once, few, many or a size class.

>TRBV19|TRBJ2-7|once|NA
CASSSSKSGTYEQYF
TGTGCCAGTAGTTCATCGAAGTCCGGGACCTACGAGCAGTACTTC
>TRBV7-2|TRBJ2-1|few|NA
CASRDVGKEQFF
TGTGCCAGCCGAGATGTTGGGAAAGAGCAGTTCTTC
>TRBV27|TRBJ2-5|many|TRBD2
CASRLAGVETQYF
TGTGCCAGCAGACTAGCGGGAGTAGAGACCCAGTACTTC
>TRBV5-1|TRBJ2-7|many|NA
CASSAHRTPYEQYF
TGCGCCAGCAGCGCACACAGAACACCCTACGAGCAGTACTTC
>TRBV7-2|TRBJ2-3|many|TRBD1
CASSSNNRGFSTDTQYF
TGTGCCAGCAGCTCAAATAACAGGGGGTTCAGCACAGATACGCAGTATTTT
>TRBV7-9|TRBJ2-5|many|NA
CASSLVLAEETQYF
TGTGCCAGCAGCTTAGTTCTCGCTGAAGAGACCCAGTACTTC
>TRBV6-5|TRBJ2-5|many|TRBD2
CASSVLAGEQETQYF
TGTGCCAGCAGTGTACTAGCGGGGGAGCAAGAGACCCAGTACTTC
>TRBV19|TRBJ1-5|NA|NA
CASSTRGSDYQPQHF
TGTGCCAGTAGTACTCGGGGCAGCGACTATCAGCCCCAGCATTTT
>TRBV28|TRBJ2-7|NA|NA
CASSQRGAEGEQYF
TGTGCCAGCAGCCAGAGGGGGGCGGAGGGCGAGCAGTACTTC
>TRBV7-8|TRBJ2-1|few|NA
CASSLMRAFDEQFF
TGTGCCAGCAGCTTAATGAGGGCCTTCGATGAGCAGTTCTTC
>TRBV28|TRBJ2-1|few|TRBD1
CASSLDPGTAFSYNEQFF
TGTGCCAGCAGTTTAGACCCCGGGACAGCATTCTCCTACAATGAGCAGTTCTTC
>TRBV4-1|TRBJ1-1|many|NA
CASSHLTAYTEAFF
TGCGCCAGCAGCCACCTGACAGCATACACTGAAGCTTTCTTT
>TRBV7-2|TRBJ2-1|few|TRBD2
CASSPDPTSGSSYNEQFF
TGTGCCAGCAGCCCTGACCCGACTAGCGGGAGCTCCTACAATGAGCAGTTCTTC
>TRBV9|TRBJ1-5|many|NA
CASSEEGRQPQHF
TGTGCCAGCAGCGAGGAGGGACGCCAGCCCCAGCATTTT
>TRBV4-1|TRBJ1-3|many|NA
CASSHDRGNTIYF
TGCGCCAGCAGCCACGACAGGGGAAACACCATATATTTT
>TRBV12-3/TRBV12-4|TRBJ1-2|many|NA
CASDSPGGHVAGYTF
TGTGCCAGCGACTCTCCTGGGGGCCATGTGGCCGGCTACACCTTC
>TRBV21-1|TRBJ2-1|many|NA
CASSISSGRGSNEQFF
TGTGCCAGCAGCATCTCTAGCGGGAGGGGATCCAATGAGCAGTTCTTC
>TRBV4-1|TRBJ2-7|many|TRBD1
CASSPGRGLYEQYF
TGCGCCAGCAGCCCGGGCAGGGGGTTGTACGAGCAGTACTTC
>TRBV28|TRBJ1-5|few|NA
CASSSTGSFYYNSNQPQHF
TGTGCCAGCAGTTCTACAGGGTCGTTTTATTACAATAGCAATCAGCCCCAGCATTTT
>TRBV24-1|TRBJ1-1|many|NA
CATSDQGGTEAFF
TGTGCCACCAGTGACCAGGGAGGCACTGAAGCTTTCTTT
>TRBV4-1|TRBJ2-7|many|TRBD1
CASSFRDRVYEQYF
TGCGCCAGCAGCTTCCGGGACAGGGTCTACGAGCAGTACTTC
>TRBV19|TRBJ2-5|NA|NA
CASSPGAGNQETQYF
TGTGCCAGTAGTCCCGGAGCAGGCAACCAAGAGACCCAGTACTTC
>TRBV7-9|TRBJ2-3|many|TRBD1
CASSKGASSTDTQYF
TGTGCCAGCAGCAAGGGGGCGTCGAGTACAGATACGCAGTATTTT
>TRBV19|TRBJ2-5|many|TRBD1
CASRGTEETQYF
TGTGCCAGCAGGGGGACAGAAGAGACCCAGTACTTC
>TRBV6-1|TRBJ1-1|many|NA
CASSARRAEAFF
TGTGCCAGCAGTGCGAGGCGGGCTGAAGCTTTCTTT
>TRBV6-5|TRBJ2-6|many|TRBD1
CASSYSGTGFSGANVLTF
TGTGCCAGCAGTTACTCCGGGACAGGGTTCTCTGGGGCCAACGTCCTGACTTTC
>TRBV30|TRBJ1-1|few|NA
CAWRQGRSTEAFF
TGTGCCTGGAGACAGGGTAGGAGCACTGAAGCTTTCTTT
>TRBV19|TRBJ1-5|once|NA
CASPGGGFRGLYSNQPQHF
TGTGCCAGCCCCGGGGGAGGGTTCCGGGGGCTCTATAGCAATCAGCCCCAGCATTTT
>TRBV18|TRBJ1-1|many|TRBD1
CASSADRDAISNTEAFF
TGTGCCAGCTCAGCCGACAGGGACGCAATTTCGAACACTGAAGCTTTCTTT
>TRBV19|TRBJ2-1|many|NA
CASIWYNEQFF
TGTGCCAGTATTTGGTACAATGAGCAGTTCTTC
>TRBV28|TRBJ2-2|NA|NA
CASMIRTETGELFF
TGTGCCAGCATGATCCGGACTGAGACCGGGGAGCTGTTTTTT
>TRBV5-6|TRBJ2-3|many|TRBD2
CASSPLAGGGNTQYF
TGTGCCAGCAGCCCCCTTGCCGGGGGGGGAAATACGCAGTATTTT
>TRBV20-1|TRBJ1-2|NA|NA
CSARVGGFGYGYTF
TGCAGTGCTAGAGTTGGGGGTTTTGGGTATGGCTACACCTTC
>TRBV5-4|TRBJ2-1|NA|TRBD2
CASSDGLAGYNEQFF
TGTGCCAGCAGTGATGGACTAGCGGGGTACAATGAGCAGTTCTTC
>TRBV4-3|TRBJ2-6|few|TRBD2
CASSQGLARQSGANVLTF
TGCGCCAGCAGCCAAGGACTAGCCCGTCAATCTGGGGCCAACGTCCTGACTTTC
>TRBV6-5|TRBJ2-7|NA|NA
CASSYYGGGTYEQHF
TGTGCCAGCAGTTACTATGGAGGGGGCACCTACGAGCAGCACTTC
>TRBV21-1|TRBJ2-7|many|NA
CASSKVSGTADEQYF
TGTGCCAGCAGCAAAGTGAGCGGTACGGCCGACGAGCAGTACTTC
>TRBV2|TRBJ1-1|NA|NA
CASRPQVGALNTEAFF
TGTGCCAGCAGGCCCCAGGTGGGCGCCTTGAACACTGAAGCTTTCTTT
>TRBV14|TRBJ2-1|NA|TRBD2
CASTIAGSSYNEQFF
TGTGCCAGCACCATAGCGGGGAGCTCCTACAATGAGCAGTTCTTC